Below are 27 T cell receptor beta chains sequenced from a single sample in a study of CD8+ T cells in alopecia areata. RNA, once extracted, was reverse transcribed into cDNA for use as the sequencing template. Libraries were prepared by immunoSEQ multiplex PCR; TCRdb keeps only in-frame clonotypes and omits some of them. This table has fewer than 100,000 clones, 50% to 75% appearing once. Noted treatment: oral pan-JAK inhibitor, 5-10 mg twice daily. The sample was CD8+ T cells sorted from blood, taken at week 4, from a patient treated with tofacitinib. The receptors stem from a human donor with alopecia areata.

This chain joins TRBV6-6 and TRBJ1-1; 11 positions match TRBD1. Germline-derived CDR1 and CDR2 are MNHNY and SVGAGI (reference sequence). The V gene end was trimmed by 2 bases and the J gene end by 6 bases; junction bases not matched to a gene: 2. The CDR3 has 14 residues. Here the CDR3 DNA reads TGTGCCAGCAGTTACGGACAGGGGGCACCTGAAGCTTTCTTT. It yields the protein CASSYGQGAPEAFF.

This clone appeared a few times. This chain joins TRBV27 and TRBJ2-7, with 8 nucleotides matching TRBD1. Germline CDR1 and CDR2: MNHEY and SMNVEV (reference sequence). The CDR3 spans 14 residues. With V trimmed by 2 bases and J by 5 bases, 5 bases remained unmatched. The CDR3 DNA is TGTGCCAGCAGTTTACTGGACAGGGCCAACGAGCAGTACTTC. Its protein is CASSLLDRANEQYF.

The table lists this clone with a few counts. The chain combines TRBV9 with TRBJ2-7; no firm D call. V was pared by 0 bases and J by 0 bases, with 7 bases between. Germline loops: CDR1 SGDLS, CDR2 YYNGEE. This CDR3 contains 14 residues. This CDR3 reads CASSVEDGSYEQYF. CDR3 coding DNA: TGTGCCAGCAGCGTAGAAGACGGCTCCTACGAGCAGTACTTC.

This chain connects TRBV9 to TRBJ2-3; possible D gene TRBD1, 6 bases. With 5 bases removed from V and 2 bases from J, the gap between germline ends came to 18 bases. Per germline, CDR1 SGDLS and CDR2 YYNGEE. The CDR3 extends over 16 amino acids. The CDR3 coding sequence is TGTGCCAGCAGTGCGGTGGGGCAGGGGCCCACAGATACGCAGTATTTT. This translates into CASSAVGQGPTDTQYF.

This clone was counted once. The V call is TRBV27, the J call TRBJ2-7; 9 bases align to TRBD1. This CDR3 has 17 amino acids. V trimming: 6 bases; J trimming: 0 bases; junction bases outside the gene matches: 12. Germline CDR1 is MNHEY and CDR2 is SMNVEV (reference sequence). The DNA of the CDR3 is TGTGCCAGCAGCCCCATTGTCGGGACAGGGACCTCCTACGAGCAGTACTTC. Amino acid sequence: CASSPIVGTGTSYEQYF.

This clone has more than one count but fewer than ten. The gene calls are TRBV9 and TRBJ2-1; weak D call: TRBD2 (5 bases). V was shortened by 3 bases and J by 7 bases, with 11 bases between the two germline ends. The germline V gene encodes CDR1 SGDLS and CDR2 YYNGEE. This CDR3 is 13 amino acids long. The CDR3 sequence: CASSAFPGNEQFF. In nucleotides, the CDR3 is TGTGCCAGCAGCGCCTTCCCGGGGAATGAGCAGTTCTTC.

The V gene is TRBV5-1, the J gene TRBJ2-1; the D is unclear. This CDR3 is 12 amino acids long. V was pared by 2 bases and J by 0 bases, with 0 bases between. Germline CDR1 and CDR2: SGHRS and YFSETQ. The CDR3 here is CASSFSYNEQFF. The CDR3 DNA sequence: TGCGCCAGCAGCTTCTCCTACAATGAGCAGTTCTTC.

This sequence joins TRBV4-1 and TRBJ2-2; the D is unclear. CDR1 is MGHRA and CDR2 is YSYEKL in the germline V gene. The CDR3 has 14 residues. Trimming pared 0 bases from V and 7 bases from J, leaving 9 bases between. Here the CDR3 DNA reads TGCGCCAGCAGCCAAGATAGTACGGGCGGGGAGCTGTTTTTT. Amino acid sequence: CASSQDSTGGELFF.

This clone was found once. The chain employs TRBV27 and TRBJ2-2; D is uncertain. The CDR3 contains 17 residues. CDR1 and CDR2 (germline): MNHEY, SMNVEV (reference sequence). V shed 5 bases and J shed 5 bases, with 21 bases lying between them. The CDR3 loop is CASSKNRVSGRTGELFF. The CDR3 DNA is TGTGCCAGCAGTAAAAACCGGGTCTCCGGTCGGACCGGGGAGCTGTTTTTT.

There are a few counts of this clone. CDR3 sequence: CASSEGWGYEQYF. Here the CDR3 DNA reads TGTGCCAGCAGTGAAGGGTGGGGCTACGAGCAGTACTTC. The chain couples TRBV2 to TRBJ2-7; D call uncertain. Germline V lookup: CDR1 SNHLY, CDR2 FYNNEI. The CDR3 contains 13 residues. V was pared by 1 base and J by 3 bases, with 7 bases between.

The rearrangement links TRBV2 to TRBJ2-7; 7 bases are shared with TRBD1. The CDR3 spans 14 residues. Germline-derived CDR1 and CDR2 are SNHLY and FYNNEI. V was pared by 3 bases and J by 0 bases, with 2 bases of the junction left unmatched. As DNA, the CDR3 is TGTGCCAGCAGTGACGGGACAGACTCCTACGAGCAGTACTTC. Translating it yields CASSDGTDSYEQYF.

The chain combines TRBV19 with TRBJ2-2; D perhaps matches TRBD1 (5 bases). Trimming left V 5 bases short and J 6 bases short, with 13 bases between. The germline V gene has CDR1 LNHDA and CDR2 SQIVND (reference sequence). The CDR3 length is 14 residues. CDR3 region: CASSGAGIAGELFF. CDR3 in DNA: TGTGCCAGTAGTGGGGCAGGGATCGCCGGGGAGCTGTTTTTT. Together with reference TRBV19 and TRBJ2-2, the CDR3 gives the full variable domain: DGGITQSPKYLFRKEGQNVTLSCEQNLNHDAMYWYRQDPGQGLRLIYYSQIVNDFQKGDIAEGYSVSREKKESFPLTVTSAQKNPTAFYLCASSGAGIAGELFFGEGSRLTVL.

This clone came up a few times. The V call is TRBV7-2, the J call TRBJ2-5, with a weak D call TRBD2 (6 bases). V gave up 2 bases and J gave up 5 bases, with 18 bases separating them. Germline lookup yields CDR1 SGHTA and CDR2 FQGNSA. The CDR3 sequence is 16 residues long. CDR3 sequence: CASSLIVGGPLETQYF. CDR3 coding DNA: TGTGCCAGCAGCTTAATCGTGGGGGGTCCCTTGGAGACCCAGTACTTC.

This clone was seen a few times. The chain joins TRBV29-1 to TRBJ2-1; D remains ambiguous. The CDR3 has 10 residues. Germline V gene data show CDR1 as SQVTM and CDR2 as ANQGSEA. Trimming took 0 bases from V and 10 from J, leaving 4 bases between them. CDR3 amino acids: CSVEDNEQFF. Written as DNA, the CDR3 is TGCAGCGTTGAAGATAACGAGCAGTTCTTC.

The rearrangement uses TRBV13 and TRBJ2-5, with TRBD1 as a possible D gene (7 bases). Trimming pared 5 bases from V and 4 bases from J, leaving 17 bases between. CDR1 and CDR2 from the germline V gene are PRHDT and FYEKMQ (reference sequence). The CDR3 sequence is 15 residues long. CDR3 loop: CASSPDREERETQYF. In DNA, the CDR3 is TGTGCCAGCAGCCCAGACAGGGAGGAGCGAGAGACCCAGTACTTC.

The count of this clone is one. The chain links TRBV5-6 to TRBJ2-1; D is undetermined. Trimming cost V 0 bases and J 4 bases, with 5 bases left between them. Germline V gene lookup returns CDR1 SGHDT and CDR2 YYEEEE. The CDR3 is 13 residues long. The CDR3, as DNA: TGTGCCAGCAGCTTGGCCAGATACAATGAGCAGTTCTTC. Residues: CASSLARYNEQFF.

The chain is built from TRBV27 and TRBJ2-7; D unresolved. The V end lost 6 bases, the J end lost 5 bases, and 20 bases lay between the germline ends. Germline V gene sequence: CDR1 MNHEY, CDR2 SMNVEV (reference sequence). The CDR3 has 15 residues. The CDR3 region is CASRTSGHPRNEQYF. CDR3 DNA sequence: TGTGCCAGCAGGACCTCGGGCCATCCGAGGAACGAGCAGTACTTC.

The rearrangement uses TRBV13 and TRBJ2-3; either TRBD1 or TRBD2 may fit D (6 bases each). Trimming left V 2 bases short and J 2 bases short, with 11 bases between. The germline V gene encodes CDR1 PRHDT and CDR2 FYEKMQ (reference sequence). This CDR3 has 15 residues. This chain's CDR3 is CASSLKGGTTDTQYF. CDR3 coding DNA: TGTGCCAGCAGCTTAAAGGGGGGCACCACAGATACGCAGTATTTT.

The V and J genes are TRBV5-1 and TRBJ2-3; 9 nucleotides agree with TRBD2. The CDR3 has 16 amino acids. Germline CDR1 and CDR2: SGHRS and YFSETQ. V lost 2 bases to trimming and J lost 2 bases; unmatched junction nucleotides: 6. CDR3 nucleotides: TGCGCCAGCAGCTTACGACTAGCGGCAGACACAGATACGCAGTATTTT. It codes for CASSLRLAADTDTQYF.

This clone was detected only a few times. The chain couples TRBV2 to TRBJ2-3; D gene uncertain. This CDR3 contains 12 residues. The V gene's germline CDR1 is SNHLY and CDR2 FYNNEI. V lost 8 bases and J 4 bases, leaving 10 bases between the germline ends. In DNA, the CDR3 is TGTGCCAGCCGCCCTCGGGCAGATACGCAGTATTTT. Its protein product is CASRPRADTQYF.

This rearrangement joins TRBV5-4 to TRBJ1-1, with D possibly TRBD1 on 6 matching bases. Germline values: CDR1 SGHNT, CDR2 YYREEE (reference sequence). The CDR3 contains 11 residues. V lost 7 bases and J 5 bases, leaving 9 bases between the germline ends. CDR3 residues: CASQGTTEAFF. DNA for the CDR3: TGTGCCAGCCAAGGGACAACTGAAGCTTTCTTT.

The chain is built from TRBV5-1 and TRBJ2-7; 11 bases match TRBD1. Germline CDR1 reads SGHRS; CDR2 reads YFSETQ. The CDR3 runs to 15 residues. V lost 0 bases, J lost 6 bases, and 5 bases stayed unmatched. The CDR3, as DNA: TGCGCCAGCAGCTTGGCCGGGACAGGGGGTCTCGAGCAGTACTTC. It is translated as CASSLAGTGGLEQYF.

The chain uses TRBV28 and TRBJ2-7; 8 bases are a match to TRBD2. This CDR3 region has 15 residues. Unmatched junction bases numbered 8, after V lost 2 bases and J lost 5 bases. From germline, CDR1 is MDHEN and CDR2 SYDVKM. CDR3 DNA: TGTGCCAGCAGTTTAGAGGTTAGCGGGACCGACGAGCAGTACTTC. It translates to CASSLEVSGTDEQYF. The complete variable domain, with remaining parts taken from reference TRBV28 and TRBJ2-7, reads DVKVTQSSRYLVKRTGEKVFLECVQDMDHENMFWYRQDPGLGLRLIYFSYDVKMKEKGDIPEGYSVSREKKERFSLILESASTNQTSMYLCASSLEVSGTDEQYFGPGTRLTVT.

This clone occurred a few times. The chain uses TRBV7-2 and TRBJ2-5; tentative D call: TRBD1 (6 bases). The CDR3 consists of 15 residues. The V end lost 1 base, the J end lost 3 bases, and 12 bases lay between the germline ends. CDR1 is SGHTA and CDR2 is FQGNSA in the germline V gene. In DNA form, the CDR3 reads TGTGCCAGCAGCTTAGTTGGACAGCTAGAAGAGACCCAGTACTTC. Translated: CASSLVGQLEETQYF.

This chain joins TRBV6-6 and TRBJ1-1; tentatively, D is TRBD1 (6 bases). Between the trimmed V and J ends, which lost 2 bases and 0 bases, there was a span of 10 bases. The CDR3 spans 15 residues. In germline, CDR1 is MNHNY, CDR2 SVGAGI (reference sequence). The CDR3 loop reads CASSYEGGVNTEAFF. The CDR3 nucleotides read TGTGCCAGCAGTTACGAGGGGGGTGTGAACACTGAAGCTTTCTTT.

This chain uses TRBV7-9 with TRBJ2-1; TRBD2 matches at 10 bases. Germline CDR1 reads SEHNR; CDR2 reads FQNEAQ (reference sequence). V gave up 5 bases and J gave up 4 bases; unmatched junction bases: 5. The CDR3 extends over 15 amino acids. Written as DNA, the CDR3 is TGTGCCAGCAGCCACCGGACTAGCGGTTACAATGAGCAGTTCTTC. It specifies CASSHRTSGYNEQFF.

This clone occurred once. The rearrangement links TRBV2 to TRBJ1-5, with D tentatively TRBD1 (5 bases). Germline CDR1 is SNHLY and CDR2 is FYNNEI. The V and J ends lost 3 bases and 3 bases respectively, with 12 bases between them. The CDR3 consists of 15 residues. The CDR3 nucleotides are TGTGCCAGCAGTGACGGGTTAGGGGTCAATCAGCCCCAGCATTTT. This gives the protein CASSDGLGVNQPQHF.